Listed here are 8 T cell receptor beta chains from one sample, sequenced in a study of CD8+ T cells in alopecia areata. It was cDNA, reverse transcribed from extracted RNA, that served as the sequencing template. Sequenced by immunoSEQ multiplex PCR; TCRdb stores in-frame clones only, minus some. The profile shows 150,000 to 200,000 clones, approximately 59% of them singletons. This specimen consisted of CD4+ T cells sorted from blood, obtained at week 0. These receptors originate from a human donor with alopecia areata.

The CDR3 loop is CATTTGEATEAFF. The DNA of the CDR3 is TGTGCCACCACGACAGGGGAGGCCACTGAAGCTTTCTTT. This chain connects TRBV2 to TRBJ1-1; 8 bases line up with TRBD1. The J segment lost 4 bases and the V segment lost 10 bases, leaving 8 bases of the junction unmatched. Germline V gene lookup returns CDR1 SNHLY and CDR2 FYNNEI. This CDR3 spans 13 amino acids.

This chain uses TRBV6-5 with TRBJ2-3; D is unclear. This CDR3 has 16 residues. Per the germline V gene, CDR1 is MNHEY and CDR2 is SVGAGI. V lost 0 bases, J lost 2 bases, and 12 bases lay in between. The CDR3 DNA sequence: TGTGCCAGCAGTTACTCGGGCAGCCTTTCCACAGATACGCAGTATTTT. This gives the protein CASSYSGSLSTDTQYF.

V usage is TRBV15 and J usage is TRBJ1-1, with 7 bases aligning to TRBD1. CDR1 and CDR2 from the germline V gene are LNHNV and YYDKDF (reference sequence). The junction had 10 bases not matched to a gene; V was cut back by 1 base and J by 11 bases. CDR3 length equals 14 residues. This CDR3 reads CATSRGGGEFEAFF. The CDR3 DNA is TGTGCCACCAGCAGAGGAGGGGGCGAATTTGAGGCTTTCTTT.

This chain connects TRBV5-6 to TRBJ2-5, with D possibly called TRBD1 or TRBD2 (5 bases each). The CDR3 contains 13 residues. Trimming took off 4 bases at V and 5 bases at J, with 12 bases between the two ends. The germline V gene encodes CDR1 SGHDT and CDR2 YYEEEE. DNA for the CDR3: TGTGCCAGCAGCCAGGGACCCTTGGAGACCCAGTACTTC. It translates to CASSQGPLETQYF.

The table lists this clone with a few counts. The V and J genes are TRBV27 and TRBJ1-5; unclear D gene. Germline CDR1 reads MNHEY; CDR2 reads SMNVEV (reference sequence). V was pared by 5 bases and J by 4 bases, with 12 bases between. The CDR3 has 14 amino acids. CDR3 bases: TGTGCCAGCAGTAGTGTCCGGGGAAATCAGCCCCAGCATTTT. The encoded protein is CASSSVRGNQPQHF.

J is TRBJ1-2 and V is TRBV27; D may be TRBD1 (6 bases). The CDR3 has 15 residues. CDR1 MNHEY and CDR2 SMNVEV come from the germline V gene (reference sequence). V lost 0 bases and J lost 4, with 12 bases in between. CDR3 loop: CASSLSVKQGYGYTF. CDR3 DNA sequence: TGTGCCAGCAGTTTATCGGTGAAACAGGGCTATGGCTACACCTTC.

This clone turned up a few times. The J gene is TRBJ2-7, the V gene TRBV6-5; possible D gene TRBD1, 6 bases. CDR1 MNHEY and CDR2 SVGAGI come from the germline V gene. V lost 2 bases and J lost 4, with 12 bases in between. The CDR3 sequence is 14 residues long. CDR3 bases: TGTGCCAGCAGTTACGGCACAGGGATTTACGAGCAGTACTTC. It encodes CASSYGTGIYEQYF.

V and J are TRBV27 and TRBJ2-7; D remains unclear. V was shortened by 4 bases and J by 6 bases, with 13 bases between the two germline ends. The CDR3 spans 13 residues. The V gene's germline CDR1 is MNHEY and CDR2 SMNVEV (reference sequence). The CDR3 nucleotides are TGTGCCAGCAGTTCACTCAGTAGACCCGAGCAGTACTTC. This gives the protein CASSSLSRPEQYF.